The T cell receptor (beta chain) under discussion was sequenced for a study of CD8 T cells in Susac syndrome. Sequencing targeted TCR beta in blood CD8+ and CD4+ T cells. A quantity of about 0.5 to 1 ug RNA underwent reverse transcription using random hexamers. Amplification of TCR beta CDR3 by immunoSEQ multiplex PCR spanned 54 Vbeta and 13 Jbeta. From the immunoSEQ multiplex PCR reads, TCRdb called clonotypes with MiXCR, one entry per CDR3 protein. This table has 130,000 to 150,000 distinct CDR3 sequences, 94% appearing once. Germline V lookup: CDR1 SGDLS, CDR2 YYNGEE. J gave up 8 bases and V 3 bases, and 12 bases lay outside the gene matches. The CDR3 extends over 15 amino acids.

The sequencing input was CD8+ T cells from PBMCs. This TCR came from a human donor in good health. The chain is built from TRBV9 and TRBJ2-7; 9 bases are a match to TRBD2. The CDR3 coding sequence is TGTGCCAGCAGCGATGAAATTAGCGGGGGCTGGCAGCAGTACTTC. Its protein product is CASSDEISGGWQQYF.